This TCR beta chain was profiled in a study of T cells in Graves' hyperthyroidism and ophthalmopathy. Across the whole study: Peripheral blood sampling occurred at initial diagnosis, before any treatment. Study conclusions and caveats: Clonotypes that were expanded in thyroid above 0.001 mostly appeared in blood too. The model identified upcoming ophthalmopathy a median approximately 6.4 months ahead of onset.

Germline CDR1 and CDR2: LGHNT and FRNRAP. Trimming removed 4 bases from V and 7 bases from J; junction bases left unmatched: 9. This CDR3 spans 15 amino acids. RNA transcripts served as the template for amplifying TCR beta CDR3 regions. HTBI primers were employed in a first-round RT-PCR of the TCR CDR3. TCRdb redid the calling of the multiplex PCR reads with MiXCR, one entry per CDR3 protein. Among over 700,000 distinct CDR3 sequences, around 20% were seen once, and the ten largest hold approximately 16%. This clonotype was seen once. Its antigen is unidentified. The V gene is TRBV12-5, the J gene TRBJ2-3; 9 bases fit TRBD2. This clonotype was sampled from a woman aged 45-60 years with Graves' hyperthyroidism that later progressed to Graves' ophthalmopathy. The material sequenced was blood. The CDR3 region is CASGWGGGGAYTQYF. The CDR3 DNA reads TGTGCTAGTGGTTGGGGGGGCGGGGGGGCTTATACGCAGTATTTT. The variable domain in full, with the rest retrieved from reference TRBV12-5 and TRBJ2-3, is DARVTQTPRHKVTEMGQEVTMRCQPILGHNTVFWYRQTMMQGLELLAYFRNRAPLDDSGMPKDRFSAEMPDATLATLKIQPSEPRDSAVYFCASGWGGGGAYTQYFGPGTRLTVL.